The 18 T cell receptor beta chains listed next were all sequenced from one sample in a study of cytomegalovirus exposure and HLA in healthy donors. PCR employed 60 Vbeta and 13 Jbeta primers. Profiled with immunoSEQ multiplex PCR; TCRdb holds only in-frame clones, not every one. The table shows about 170,000 clones, with around 68% occurring only once. Sequencing used PBMCs. The receptors shown here come from a man aged 40-49 years in good health and CMV-seronegative.

The rearrangement uses TRBV5-6 and TRBJ1-2; 7 bases are shared with TRBD1. The germline V gene encodes CDR1 SGHDT and CDR2 YYEEEE. This CDR3 is 16 amino acids long. The ends lost 0 bases at V and 4 bases at J; junction bases unmatched: 9. CDR3 protein: CASSLGSTGAAYGYTF. CDR3 bases: TGTGCCAGCAGCTTGGGGTCTACAGGGGCGGCCTATGGCTACACCTTC. Complete variable domain (other parts from reference TRBV5-6 and TRBJ1-2): DAGVTQSPTHLIKTRGQQVTLRCSPKSGHDTVSWYQQALGQGPQFIFQYYEEEERQRGNFPDRFSGHQFPNYSSELNVNALLLGDSALYLCASSLGSTGAAYGYTFGSGTRLTVV.

The chain recombines TRBV5-8 with TRBJ2-5; possibly TRBD1 for D (6 bases). CDR3 length: 16 amino acids. Between the trimmed V and J ends, which lost 0 bases and 1 base, there was a span of 13 bases. Germline V gene sequence: CDR1 SGHTS, CDR2 YDEGEE. CDR3 sequence reads: CASSLGRTGTQETQYF. The CDR3 DNA is TGTGCCAGCAGCTTGGGAAGAACAGGGACCCAAGAGACCCAGTACTTC. The full variable domain, rest sourced from reference TRBV5-8 and TRBJ2-5, is EAGVTQSPTHLIKTRGQQATLRCSPISGHTSVYWYQQALGLGLQFLLWYDEGEERNRGNFPPRFSGRQFPNYSSELNVNALELEDSALYLCASSLGRTGTQETQYFGPGTRLLVL.

This chain joins TRBV5-4 and TRBJ1-2; D is ambiguous. Trimming took 0 bases from V and 2 from J, leaving 8 bases between them. The CDR3 loop spans 14 amino acids. Germline V lookup: CDR1 SGHNT, CDR2 YYREEE (reference sequence). DNA of the CDR3: TGTGCCAGCAGCTTGGCCGGGATCAACTATGGCTACACCTTC. Amino acids: CASSLAGINYGYTF. Full variable domain (rest looked up from reference TRBV5-4 and TRBJ1-2): ETGVTQSPTHLIKTRGQQVTLRCSSQSGHNTVSWYQQALGQGPQFIFQYYREEENGRGNFPPRFSGLQFPNYSSELNVNALELDDSALYLCASSLAGINYGYTFGSGTRLTVV.

The CDR3 coding sequence is TGTGCCAGCACCCCCTCGGGAGGGATCTATGGCTACACCTTC. Translated, it gives CASTPSGGIYGYTF. The chain recombines TRBV9 with TRBJ1-2; D gene uncertain. V was pared by 6 bases and J by 4 bases, with 16 bases between. The CDR3 is 14 residues long. Germline V gene lookup returns CDR1 SGDLS and CDR2 YYNGEE.

The chain recombines TRBV25-1 with TRBJ2-3; a weak D match, TRBD1 (5 bases). The CDR3 has 15 amino acids. V shed 1 base and J shed 2 bases, with 10 bases lying between them. Germline V gene data show CDR1 as MGHDK and CDR2 as SYGVNS. The CDR3 DNA reads TGTGCCAGCAGTGAATCGGCAGGGCACACAGATACGCAGTATTTT. The encoded protein is CASSESAGHTDTQYF. Full variable domain (outside the CDR3, taken from reference TRBV25-1 and TRBJ2-3): EADIYQTPRYLVIGTGKKITLECSQTMGHDKMYWYQQDPGMELHLIHYSYGVNSTEKGDLSSESTVSRIRTEHFPLTLESARPSHTSQYLCASSESAGHTDTQYFGPGTRLTVL.

The chain couples TRBV6-5 to TRBJ1-5; no reliable D call. The length of the CDR3 is 14 residues. Germline CDR1 and CDR2: MNHEY and SVGAGI. The V end was cut by 7 bases, the J end by 7 bases, with 17 bases between. The CDR3 DNA follows: TGTGCCAGCACCGACAATGCCCCAGGCCAGCCCCAGCATTTT. Translation: CASTDNAPGQPQHF.

This sequence joins TRBV7-9 and TRBJ2-1; 10 bases match TRBD2. The CDR3 is made up of 17 amino acids. Germline V gene sequence: CDR1 SEHNR, CDR2 FQNEAQ (reference sequence). The V gene end was trimmed by 2 bases and the J gene end by 5 bases; junction bases not matched to a gene: 9. The CDR3 reads CASSLRSSGSVDNEQFF. Here the CDR3 DNA reads TGTGCCAGCAGCTTACGGTCTAGCGGGAGTGTTGACAATGAGCAGTTCTTC.

This clone was recorded many times. The chain combines TRBV6-1 with TRBJ1-2, with TRBD1 as a possible D gene (6 bases). This CDR3 comprises 15 residues. Germline V gene sequence: CDR1 MNHNS, CDR2 SASEGT. Trimming removed 1 base at V and 8 bases at J, with 17 bases between. The CDR3 loop is CASSEGGTLPRGYTF. The DNA of the CDR3 is TGTGCCAGCAGTGAAGGAGGGACATTACCACGCGGCTACACCTTC.

This clone was counted between two and nine times. The chain recombines TRBV11-2 with TRBJ2-1; tentative D call: TRBD1 (6 bases). V lost 7 bases and J lost 5, with 18 bases in between. The CDR3 extends over 15 amino acids. Per germline, CDR1 SGHAT and CDR2 FQNNGV. DNA for the CDR3: TGTGCCAGCAATAGCCTCGGGACAACCAACAATGAGCAGTTCTTC. Its translation: CASNSLGTTNNEQFF.

V and J are TRBV6-1 and TRBJ2-1, with TRBD1 matching over 12 bases. J was trimmed by 8 bases and V by 0 bases; bases with no gene match: 5. CDR3 length: 16 amino acids. Germline CDR1 and CDR2: MNHNS and SASEGT. DNA for the CDR3: TGTGCCAGCAGTGAAGCTTTAGGGACAGGGGGCGATGAGCAGTTCTTC. Translating it yields CASSEALGTGGDEQFF.

This clone occurred a few times. The rearrangement links TRBV6-1 to TRBJ2-2; tentative D call: TRBD1 (5 bases). The CDR3 runs 15 residues. Trimming removed 6 bases from V and 6 bases from J, with 17 bases in between. Germline CDR1 and CDR2: MNHNS and SASEGT. This chain's CDR3 is CASSSDSAASGELFF. As DNA, the CDR3 is TGTGCCAGCAGCTCTGACAGTGCCGCTTCCGGGGAGCTGTTTTTT.

The genes are TRBV19 and TRBJ2-1; TRBD2 matches at 9 bases. The CDR3 runs to 12 residues. The V and J ends lost 3 bases and 15 bases, in that order; junction bases with no gene match: 6. Germline CDR1 and CDR2: LNHDA and SQIVND (reference sequence). This CDR3 reads CASSIPSGAAFF. CDR3 bases: TGTGCCAGTAGTATCCCTAGCGGGGCCGCGTTCTTC.

This clone was counted a few times. This chain joins TRBV7-3 and TRBJ2-1; D not certain. Between the trimmed V and J ends, which lost 8 bases and 7 bases, there was a span of 9 bases. CDR1 is SGHTA, CDR2 FQGTGA, per germline. This CDR3 has 11 residues. CDR3 region: CASGHGNEQFF. The CDR3 DNA follows: TGTGCCAGCGGCCATGGTAATGAGCAGTTCTTC.

A few counts support this clone. This CDR3 is CASSQLATNEKLFF. In nucleotides, the CDR3 is TGTGCCAGTAGTCAACTAGCAACTAATGAAAAACTGTTTTTT. The chain employs TRBV19 and TRBJ1-4, with D unresolved. The CDR3 contains 14 residues. The germline gives CDR1 LNHDA, CDR2 SQIVND (reference sequence). V lost 5 bases to trimming and J lost 0 bases, with 7 bases between them.

This sequence joins TRBV6-5 and TRBJ2-5; TRBD1 aligns across 8 bases. The CDR3 is 13 amino acids. The V gene's germline CDR1 is MNHEY and CDR2 SVGAGI. The trim removed 5 bases at V and 5 bases at J, leaving 4 bases unmatched. CDR3 nucleotide sequence: TGTGCCAGCAGTGAACAGGGGGGCGAGACCCAGTACTTC. This translates into CASSEQGGETQYF.

The sample holds one count of this clone. This sequence joins TRBV28 and TRBJ2-5, with 9 bases identical to TRBD1. CDR1 and CDR2 from the germline V gene are MDHEN and SYDVKM. Trimming cost V 6 bases and J 4 bases; bases outside gene matches: 3. This CDR3 contains 13 residues. CDR3 region: CASRGQGRETQYF. The DNA for the CDR3 is TGTGCCAGCAGGGGACAGGGACGAGAGACCCAGTACTTC.

The genes are TRBV7-2 and TRBJ1-1, with 8 nucleotides matching TRBD1. Losses at the gene ends were 5 bases for V and 3 bases for J; bases not matched to a gene: 8. In germline, CDR1 is SGHTA, CDR2 FQGNSA. The CDR3 has 15 amino acids. This chain's CDR3 is CASSARGRGDTEAFF. The CDR3 bases are TGTGCCAGCAGCGCCAGGGGGCGTGGGGACACTGAAGCTTTCTTT.

In this sample, this clone turned up a few times. The chain couples TRBV11-2 to TRBJ2-7; D gene unclear. The V end lost 4 bases, the J end lost 3 bases, and 7 bases lay between the germline ends. CDR1 and CDR2 (germline): SGHAT, FQNNGV. The CDR3 has 12 residues. The CDR3 region is CASSSHSYEQYF. CDR3 DNA: TGTGCCAGCAGCTCGCACAGCTACGAGCAGTACTTC.